Each of the 16 T cell receptor beta chains below was sequenced from the same sample in a study of OX40 agonist ivuxolimab in advanced cancers. Repertoires were generated with immunoSEQ multiplex PCR, while TCRdb's copy carries only in-frame clones and drops some. The table shows roughly 100,000 clones, with 85% to 90% occurring only once. Specimen: CD4+ or CD8+ T cells sorted from blood, collected in a trial of the OX40 agonist ivuxolimab. The receptors originated from an adult with an advanced solid tumor such as melanoma, head and neck, liver or kidney cancer.

The chain carries TRBV7-9 and TRBJ2-7, with 9 bases identical to TRBD1. This CDR3 has 16 amino acids. Germline assignment: CDR1 SEHNR and CDR2 FQNEAQ (reference sequence). With V trimmed by 4 bases and J by 3 bases, 10 bases remained unmatched. CDR3 in amino acids: CASSSTEGTGNYEQYF. The CDR3 nucleotides are TGTGCCAGCAGCTCAACTGAAGGGACAGGGAACTACGAGCAGTACTTC.

V usage is TRBV15 and J usage is TRBJ1-2; D not resolved. The CDR3 totals 14 residues. V lost 5 bases and J 3 bases, leaving 13 bases between the germline ends. Germline loops: CDR1 LNHNV, CDR2 YYDKDF (reference sequence). DNA for the CDR3: TGTGCCACCAGCCTCCTAGGCCGGGACTATGGCTACACCTTC. Protein: CATSLLGRDYGYTF.

This chain connects TRBV27 to TRBJ2-7; 7 bases fit TRBD1. Germline values: CDR1 MNHEY, CDR2 SMNVEV (reference sequence). J lost 6 bases, V lost 6 bases, and 11 bases had no gene match. The CDR3 contains 14 residues. As DNA, the CDR3 is TGTGCCAGCAGCCGGACAGGTGATCTCCGCGAGCAGTACTTC. Its translation: CASSRTGDLREQYF.

The V and J genes are TRBV10-3 and TRBJ2-3, with TRBD2 matching 13 bases. CDR3 size: 18 residues. V was clipped by 3 bases and J by 5 bases; unmatched bases: 11. From germline, CDR1 is ENHRY and CDR2 SYGVKD. The CDR3 region is CAISDPDHTSGRGDTQYF. DNA of the CDR3: TGTGCCATCAGTGATCCCGACCACACTAGCGGGAGGGGAGATACGCAGTATTTT.

The rearrangement uses TRBV9 and TRBJ2-1; maybe TRBD2 (6 bases). This CDR3 spans 15 amino acids. Germline assignment: CDR1 SGDLS and CDR2 YYNGEE. The V gene lost 4 bases and the J gene lost 1 base, with 12 bases spanning the gap. The CDR3 DNA reads TGTGCCAGCAGCTTAATCGGAGGGTCCTACAATGAGCAGTTCTTC. It yields the protein CASSLIGGSYNEQFF.

The CDR3 sequence is CASREGYSPLHF. The CDR3 DNA reads as TGTGCCAGCAGAGAGGGGTATTCACCCCTCCACTTT. The rearrangement links TRBV27 to TRBJ1-6; perhaps TRBD1 as D (5 bases). V lost 6 bases to trimming and J lost 8 bases, with 8 bases between them. This CDR3 has 12 residues. Germline lookup yields CDR1 MNHEY and CDR2 SMNVEV (reference sequence).

The V call is TRBV10-3, the J call TRBJ2-7, with D perhaps TRBD1 (5 bases). CDR1 is ENHRY and CDR2 is SYGVKD in the germline V gene. There are 14 residues in the CDR3. V was clipped by 3 bases and J by 2 bases, with 11 bases between them. The DNA of the CDR3 is TGTGCCATCAGTGACGCACAGGCCACCTACGAGCAGTACTTC. Translating gives CAISDAQATYEQYF.

This clone was seen a handful of times. The V and J genes are TRBV4-2 and TRBJ2-4; the D gene could be TRBD1 or TRBD2 (7 bases each). Per the germline V gene, CDR1 is LGHNA and CDR2 is YNFKEQ. The CDR3 extends over 16 amino acids. V lost 3 bases, J lost 10 bases, and 22 bases lay in between. The DNA of the CDR3 is TGTGCCAGCAGCCAGGGGACAGCGGGGACCTTTGATATTCAGTACTTC. Its translation is CASSQGTAGTFDIQYF.

This chain joins TRBV4-1 and TRBJ2-7; TRBD2 is a possible D gene (8 bases). The CDR3 is made up of 19 amino acids. Looked up from germline, CDR1 is MGHRA and CDR2 is YSYEKL. V lost 2 bases and J lost 5, with 28 bases in between. CDR3 loop: CASSQPLDGIAGQYDEQYF. The CDR3 coding sequence is TGCGCCAGCAGCCAACCCCTGGATGGGATAGCGGGACAGTACGACGAGCAGTACTTC.

V usage is TRBV5-5 and J usage is TRBJ1-1, with 11 positions matching TRBD1. The germline CDR1 and CDR2 sequences are SGHKS and YYEKEE (reference sequence). V lost 4 bases, J lost 1 base, and 6 bases stayed unmatched. The CDR3 spans 16 residues. The CDR3 reads CASSPDRGRSNTEAFF. In nucleotides, the CDR3 is TGTGCCAGCAGCCCGGACAGGGGGCGATCGAACACTGAAGCTTTCTTT. Combining the CDR3 with reference TRBV5-5 and TRBJ1-1 gives the whole variable domain DAGVTQSPTHLIKTRGQQVTLRCSPISGHKSVSWYQQVLGQGPQFIFQYYEKEERGRGNFPDRFSARQFPNYSSELNVNALLLGDSALYLCASSPDRGRSNTEAFFGQGTRLTVV.

The CDR3 bases are TGCGCCAGCAGCCCACTTGGGCAGAATAATGAAAAACTGTTTTTT. Translation: CASSPLGQNNEKLFF. V is TRBV5-1 and J is TRBJ1-4; no firm D call. Germline CDR1 SGHRS, CDR2 YFSETQ. Trimming shortened V by 4 bases and J by 4 bases, and 14 bases separated the two germline ends. The CDR3 consists of 15 residues. The entire variable domain, with the rest obtained from reference TRBV5-1 and TRBJ1-4, is as follows: KAGVTQTPRYLIKTRGQQVTLSCSPISGHRSVSWYQQTPGQGLQFLFEYFSETQRNKGNFPGRFSGRQFSNSRSEMNVSTLELGDSALYLCASSPLGQNNEKLFFGSGTQLSVL.

This rearrangement joins TRBV19 to TRBJ1-1; 8 positions match TRBD1. The CDR3 consists of 15 residues. The V and J ends lost 6 bases and 1 base, in that order; junction bases with no gene match: 7. Germline assignment: CDR1 LNHDA and CDR2 SQIVND (reference sequence). The CDR3 is CASSLTGASNTEAFF. The CDR3 DNA is TGTGCCAGTAGCCTGACAGGGGCCTCGAACACTGAAGCTTTCTTT.

The chain couples TRBV30 to TRBJ2-5; 7 positions match TRBD1. Germline values: CDR1 GTSNPN, CDR2 SVGIG (reference sequence). The CDR3 length is 14 residues. The junction had 3 bases not matched to a gene; V was cut back by 1 base and J by 1 base. CDR3: CAWSEGAGQETQYF. Here the CDR3 DNA reads TGTGCCTGGAGTGAGGGGGCCGGCCAAGAGACCCAGTACTTC.

This sequence joins TRBV2 and TRBJ2-7; 10 positions match TRBD2. After removal of 6 bases from V and 5 bases from J, the junction contained 10 bases not matched to a gene. This CDR3 spans 15 amino acids. Per the germline V gene, CDR1 is SNHLY and CDR2 is FYNNEI. The CDR3 bases are TGTGCCAGCAGCCTTGAGCTAGCGGGAGTAGACGAGCAGTACTTC. Its translation is CASSLELAGVDEQYF.

V gene TRBV7-9 combines with J gene TRBJ2-3, with D possibly TRBD2 on 5 matching bases. The CDR3 spans 12 residues. The V gene lost 5 bases and the J gene lost 3 bases, with 6 bases spanning the gap. From germline, CDR1 is SEHNR and CDR2 FQNEAQ (reference sequence). The CDR3 loop is CASSPGTDTQYF. CDR3 sequence (DNA): TGTGCCAGCAGCCCGGGGACAGATACGCAGTATTTT.

This sequence joins TRBV6-1 and TRBJ2-7; TRBD2 might be the D (6 bases). The CDR3 covers 12 residues. V lost 7 bases, J lost 4 bases, and 11 bases lay in between. Germline CDR1 reads MNHNS; CDR2 reads SASEGT. Here the CDR3 reads CASTGEEYEQYF. CDR3 bases: TGTGCCAGCACTGGGGAGGAGTACGAGCAGTACTTC.